The 28 T cell receptor beta chains given below trace back to one sample, sequenced in a study of T-cell memory formation after mild COVID-19 (dated by TCRdb to the early 2020s). Libraries were constructed by 5' RACE. Sequencing instrument: Illumina NovaSeq 6000. The public reads were reanalyzed by TCRdb: fastp trimming at Q25, MiXCR alignment, in-frame beta chains only. Rows with one shared CDR3 protein collapse into an entry with the most common genes and DNA. For this sample the table gives about 240,000 distinct CDR3 sequences, of which roughly 9.4% were detected only once. The top ten clones comprise 22% of the sample. Sequencing was carried out using PBMCs or a T cell subset sorted from them (not recorded which). Source of these receptors: a man aged 18 to 30 who had mild COVID-19 (a few samples of this study predate the infection). The sample titles of this study are shuffled in the database, so cell type and time point are left out; the donor was told from shared clones.

This clonotype was detected ten times or more. The chain joins TRBV20-1 to TRBJ2-2; 8 nucleotides align to TRBD2. The J segment lost 5 bases and the V segment lost 0 bases, leaving 5 bases of the junction unmatched. Germline-derived CDR1 and CDR2 are DFQATT and SNEGSKA (reference sequence). This CDR3 region has 15 residues. CDR3 nucleotide sequence: TGCAGTGCTAGAGACAGCGGGGGTCGGACCGGGGAGCTGTTTTTT. Residues: CSARDSGGRTGELFF.

CDR3 loop: CASSPGSGQRETQYF. The CDR3 region has the DNA TGTGCCAGCTCACCGGGGTCCGGGCAGAGAGAGACCCAGTACTTC. The chain has TRBV18 and TRBJ2-5; D gene unclear. Trimming took 3 bases from V and 4 from J, leaving 15 bases between them. In germline, CDR1 is KGHSH, CDR2 LQKENI. CDR3 length: 15 amino acids. Full variable domain (missing parts from reference TRBV18 and TRBJ2-5): NAGVMQNPRHLVRRRGQEARLRCSPMKGHSHVYWYRQLPEEGLKFMVYLQKENIIDESGMPKERFSAEFPKEGPSILRIQQVVRGDSAAYFCASSPGSGQRETQYFGPGTRLLVL.

This clonotype was seen at least ten times. The chain links TRBV7-6 to TRBJ2-7, with D tentatively TRBD2 (6 bases). Looked up from germline, CDR1 is SGHVS and CDR2 is FNYEAQ. Trimming took off 1 base at V and 9 bases at J, with 13 bases between the two ends. This CDR3 spans 13 amino acids. In DNA form, the CDR3 reads TGTGCCAGCAGCTTAGGTCCAGCGGGCGGGCAGTACGTC. Encoded protein: CASSLGPAGGQYV.

CDR3: CSVQTGNTEAFF. For the CDR3, the DNA is TGCAGCGTTCAGACAGGGAACACTGAAGCTTTCTTT. The rearrangement uses TRBV29-1 and TRBJ1-1; D possibly corresponds to TRBD1 (6 bases). V lost 5 bases to trimming and J lost 1 base, with 8 bases between them. Germline CDR1 SQVTM, CDR2 ANQGSEA. This CDR3 spans 12 amino acids.

This chain uses TRBV29-1 with TRBJ1-1; D may be TRBD1 (5 bases). Germline V lookup: CDR1 SQVTM, CDR2 ANQGSEA. This CDR3 region has 13 residues. V lost 8 bases to trimming and J lost 5 bases, with 18 bases between them. The CDR3 protein is CSIHGRGGTEAFF. As DNA, the CDR3 is TGCAGCATCCACGGGAGGGGAGGGACTGAAGCTTTCTTT.

The chain links TRBV25-1 to TRBJ1-4, with TRBD1 identical over 11 bases. Unmatched junction bases numbered 3, after V lost 7 bases and J lost 8 bases. Germline CDR1 and CDR2: MGHDK and SYGVNS. There are 13 residues in the CDR3. The CDR3 spells CASMDRGLEKLFF. The CDR3 nucleotides are TGTGCCAGCATGGACAGGGGGCTAGAAAAACTGTTTTTT.

The CDR3 protein is CSVEGDGYYEQYF. The CDR3 region has the DNA TGCAGCGTTGAAGGGGACGGGTACTACGAGCAGTACTTC. The chain recombines TRBV29-1 with TRBJ2-7; either TRBD1 or TRBD2 may supply D (5 bases each). This CDR3 has 13 residues. The V end was cut by 1 base, the J end by 3 bases, with 10 bases between. The germline CDR1 and CDR2 sequences are SQVTM and ANQGSEA.

This clonotype showed up just a few times. The chain joins TRBV29-1 to TRBJ1-1; 9 bases are a match to TRBD1. This CDR3 is built from 13 residues. Germline V lookup: CDR1 SQVTM, CDR2 ANQGSEA. J gave up 7 bases and V 5 bases, and 8 bases lay outside the gene matches. As DNA, the CDR3 is TGCAGCGTTACCGAACAGGGGGCAAGTGAAGCTTTCTTT. Translating gives CSVTEQGASEAFF.

This clonotype was seen more than once but under ten times. This chain uses TRBV12-3 or TRBV12-4 with TRBJ2-5; D perhaps matches TRBD2 (5 bases). V lost 3 bases, J lost 7 bases, and 15 bases lay in between. The length of the CDR3 is 14 residues. CDR3 amino acids: CASSFGLARRTQYF. Here the CDR3 DNA reads TGTGCCAGCAGTTTTGGGCTAGCCCGAAGGACCCAGTACTTC.

The chain has TRBV9 and TRBJ2-1; D is possibly TRBD1 or TRBD2 (5 bases each). V lost 3 bases, J lost 9 bases, and 19 bases lay in between. The CDR3 length is 15 residues. From germline, CDR1 is SGDLS and CDR2 YYNGEE. The CDR3 loop reads CASSADGGILSEQFF. CDR3 DNA: TGTGCCAGCAGCGCCGATGGGGGAATACTTTCTGAGCAGTTCTTC.

This clonotype was seen a handful of times. The CDR3 loop is CASSLLPGGQGHYGYTF. The CDR3 DNA reads TGTGCCAGCAGCTTGCTCCCCGGGGGACAGGGCCACTATGGCTACACCTTC. The gene calls are TRBV7-6 and TRBJ1-2; 9 bases fit TRBD1. The CDR3 consists of 17 residues. Germline assignment: CDR1 SGHVS and CDR2 FNYEAQ. V was pared by 3 bases and J by 3 bases, with 11 bases of the junction left unmatched.

There are many counts of this clonotype. The chain employs TRBV7-8 and TRBJ2-3; no clear D. Germline values: CDR1 SGHVS, CDR2 FQNEAQ. Trimming shortened V by 6 bases and J by 5 bases, and 6 bases separated the two germline ends. The CDR3 has 11 amino acids. The CDR3 region has the DNA TGTGCCAGCAGTCAAGGAGATACGCAGTATTTT. It specifies CASSQGDTQYF.

This clonotype was seen a handful of times. CDR3 region: CASSARYYNSPLHF. The CDR3 DNA sequence: TGTGCCAGCAGTGCGCGGTACTATAATTCACCCCTCCACTTT. The chain employs TRBV25-1 and TRBJ1-6; no clear D gene. The V gene's germline CDR1 is MGHDK and CDR2 SYGVNS. The CDR3 is 14 amino acids. Trimming removed 4 bases from V and 3 bases from J, with 7 bases in between.

V is TRBV27 and J is TRBJ1-2; 9 bases match TRBD1. This CDR3 has 13 residues. Germline values: CDR1 MNHEY, CDR2 SMNVEV (reference sequence). The trim removed 6 bases at V and 6 bases at J, leaving 5 bases unmatched. CDR3 nucleotides: TGTGCCAGCAGGGCAACAGGGGGCCATGGCTACACCTTC. Translation gives CASRATGGHGYTF.

This clonotype appeared a few times. This rearrangement joins TRBV20-1 to TRBJ1-2, with 10 bases aligning to TRBD1. After removal of 0 bases from V and 5 bases from J, the junction contained 6 bases not matched to a gene. CDR1 is DFQATT and CDR2 is SNEGSKA in the germline V gene (reference sequence). This CDR3 is built from 15 residues. CDR3 sequence reads: CSAREGTGAGYGYTF. DNA of the CDR3: TGCAGTGCTAGAGAAGGGACAGGGGCTGGGTATGGCTACACCTTC.

The chain links TRBV6-5 to TRBJ2-3; D remains unclear. Germline CDR1 is MNHEY and CDR2 is SVGAGI. The CDR3 covers 12 residues. V dropped 6 bases and J dropped 6 bases, with 10 bases sitting between them. CDR3 nucleotide sequence: TGTGCCAGCAGGTCCCCCTTGGATACGCAGTATTTT. It is translated as CASRSPLDTQYF.

V and J are TRBV20-1 and TRBJ2-3; D is unresolved. The germline CDR1 and CDR2 sequences are DFQATT and SNEGSKA (reference sequence). The CDR3 has 12 residues. Deletions cut 6 bases from V and 8 bases from J, with 15 bases between. The DNA for the CDR3 is TGCAGTGCCTGGTCCCAAGCAGGTACGCAGTATTTT. This gives the protein CSAWSQAGTQYF.

This clonotype was counted a few times. The chain links TRBV6-5 to TRBJ1-1, with TRBD1 matching over 8 bases. Trimming cost V 3 bases and J 0 bases; bases outside gene matches: 3. The CDR3 consists of 15 residues. Looked up from germline, CDR1 is MNHEY and CDR2 is SVGAGI. CDR3 DNA sequence: TGTGCCAGCAGTTATTGGGGACAGGTGAACACTGAAGCTTTCTTT. Amino acid sequence: CASSYWGQVNTEAFF.

V gene TRBV6-2 or TRBV6-3 combines with J gene TRBJ2-7; either TRBD1 or TRBD2 may supply D (5 bases each). V was clipped by 7 bases and J by 7 bases, with 17 bases between them. CDR1 and CDR2 (germline): MNHEY, SVGEGT. This CDR3 spans 13 amino acids. CDR3 DNA: TGTGCCAGCAAACGGGACGGGCCCTTTGAGCAGTACGTC. Amino acid sequence: CASKRDGPFEQYV.

The chain has TRBV7-2 and TRBJ2-1, with a tentative D call TRBD1 (6 bases). CDR1 is SGHTA and CDR2 is FQGNSA in the germline V gene. Deletions cut 5 bases from V and 0 bases from J, with 11 bases between. The CDR3 has 15 amino acids. Written as DNA, the CDR3 is TGTGCCAGCAGCGCACCGGGACACTCCTACAATGAGCAGTTCTTC. It specifies CASSAPGHSYNEQFF.

CDR3 bases: TGTGCCAGCAGCGTCGAGGGGGACCTTCGGTACAATGAGCAGTTCTTC. As protein: CASSVEGDLRYNEQFF. The chain carries TRBV9 and TRBJ2-1, with D possibly being TRBD1 (6 bases). The germline V and J ends were trimmed by 2 bases and 4 bases, with 16 bases remaining between them. CDR3 length: 16 residues. The germline V gene has CDR1 SGDLS and CDR2 YYNGEE. The full variable domain, with the rest looked up from reference TRBV9 and TRBJ2-1, is DSGVTQTPKHLITATGQRVTLRCSPRSGDLSVYWYQQSLDQGLQFLIQYYNGEERAKGNILERFSAQQFPDLHSELNLSSLELGDSALYFCASSVEGDLRYNEQFFGPGTRLTVL.

The J gene is TRBJ2-7, the V gene TRBV30, with a possible D match to TRBD1 (6 bases). V shed 2 bases and J shed 1 base, with 15 bases lying between them. CDR3 length equals 15 residues. Germline lookup yields CDR1 GTSNPN and CDR2 SVGIG (reference sequence). DNA for the CDR3: TGTGCCTGGAGTATATTGACAGGTCGGTCCTACGAGCAGTACTTC. Its translation is CAWSILTGRSYEQYF.

This rearrangement joins TRBV5-1 to TRBJ2-7; D ambiguous. The CDR3 loop spans 13 amino acids. The V and J ends lost 5 bases and 2 bases respectively, with 11 bases between them. In germline, CDR1 is SGHRS, CDR2 YFSETQ. CDR3: CASRWAGTYEQYF. The CDR3 DNA sequence: TGCGCCAGCAGGTGGGCCGGAACCTACGAGCAGTACTTC.

The chain couples TRBV29-1 to TRBJ1-1; a weak D match, TRBD1 (6 bases). Trimming took 7 bases from V and 2 from J, leaving 11 bases between them. The CDR3 contains 12 residues. The germline gives CDR1 SQVTM, CDR2 ANQGSEA. The DNA of the CDR3 is TGCAGCGGCGGACAGCCTAACACTGAAGCTTTCTTT. Translation: CSGGQPNTEAFF.

The rearrangement uses TRBV4-2 and TRBJ2-1; TRBD2 agrees at 15 bases. The CDR3 runs 18 residues. Germline loops: CDR1 LGHNA, CDR2 YNFKEQ. With V trimmed by 0 bases and J by 4 bases, 4 bases remained unmatched. The CDR3 spells CASSQDLGTSGGYNEQFF. CDR3 coding DNA: TGTGCCAGCAGCCAAGATCTAGGGACTAGCGGGGGGTACAATGAGCAGTTCTTC.

This clonotype was detected a few times. The chain employs TRBV9 and TRBJ1-2; D call uncertain. Germline CDR1 SGDLS, CDR2 YYNGEE. There are 14 residues in the CDR3. V was trimmed by 3 bases and J by 2 bases, leaving 11 bases between them. The CDR3 nucleotides read TGTGCCAGCAGCGGGCTGGGGAGCAACTATGGCTACACCTTC. It codes for CASSGLGSNYGYTF.

This clonotype has more than one count but fewer than ten. J is TRBJ2-1 and V is TRBV7-2, with 8 bases identical to TRBD2. Germline V gene lookup returns CDR1 SGHTA and CDR2 FQGNSA. With V trimmed by 5 bases and J by 4 bases, 7 bases remained unmatched. The CDR3 spans 15 residues. The chain's CDR3 is CASSPRGGGYNEQFF. In DNA, the CDR3 is TGTGCCAGCAGCCCACGGGGGGGAGGGTACAATGAGCAGTTCTTC.

This clonotype was recorded a few times. The chain uses TRBV10-3 and TRBJ2-5; 10 nucleotides match TRBD2. The CDR3 spans 14 residues. V lost 5 bases and J lost 3; bases outside the gene matches: 3. The germline V gene encodes CDR1 ENHRY and CDR2 SYGVKD. The CDR3 is CAISPTSGEETQYF. The CDR3 coding sequence is TGTGCCATCAGTCCAACTAGCGGGGAAGAGACCCAGTACTTC.